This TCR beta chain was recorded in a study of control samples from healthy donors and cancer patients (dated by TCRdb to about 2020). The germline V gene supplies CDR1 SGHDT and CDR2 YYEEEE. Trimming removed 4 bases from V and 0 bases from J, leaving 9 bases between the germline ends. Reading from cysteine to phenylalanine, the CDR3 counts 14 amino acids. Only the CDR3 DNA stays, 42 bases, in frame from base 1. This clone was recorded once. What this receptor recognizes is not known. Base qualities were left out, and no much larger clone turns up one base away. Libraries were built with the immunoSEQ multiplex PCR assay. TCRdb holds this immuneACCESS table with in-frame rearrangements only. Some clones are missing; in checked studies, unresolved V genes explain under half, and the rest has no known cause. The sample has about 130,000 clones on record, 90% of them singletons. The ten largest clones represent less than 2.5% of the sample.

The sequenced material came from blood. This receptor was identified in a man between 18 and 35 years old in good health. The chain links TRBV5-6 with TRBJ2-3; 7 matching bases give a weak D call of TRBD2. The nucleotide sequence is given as TGTGCCAGCAGCGGGGGGGCCAGCACAGATACGCAGTATTTT. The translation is CASSGGASTDTQYF.